This TCR beta chain was documented in a study of regulatory T cells in long-lasting Graves disease. In germline, CDR1 is LNHDA, CDR2 SQIVND (reference sequence). This CDR3 comprises 13 residues. The germline V and J ends were trimmed by 3 bases and 7 bases, with 10 bases remaining between them. Time point reported: newly diagnosed GD, antithyroid drugs for less than 3 months. RNA isolated from PBMCs was used to make the TCR library. The EDTA tubes were filled with 8 to 9.5 milliliters of drawn peripheral blood. Combining iRepertoire HTBI primers with Arm-PCR of CDR3 regions, the authors built TCR beta libraries. A single record per CDR3 protein comes from TCRdb applying MiXCR to the multiplex PCR reads. Among 540,000 or so distinct CDR3 sequences listed, around an eighth were seen once. This clonotype was found many times. These data are also associated with another study on T cells in Graves' hyperthyroidism and ophthalmopathy.

The sequencing here drew on peripheral blood mononuclear cells (PBMCs), taken at new diagnosis, from a patient treated with antithyroid drugs. The TCR comes from a man under 40 with Graves disease. The V gene is TRBV19, the J gene TRBJ2-1; possibly TRBD1 for D (6 bases). CDR3 sequence reads: CASSIRGWNEQFF. CDR3 sequence (DNA): TGTGCCAGTAGTATCAGGGGTTGGAATGAGCAGTTCTTC.